This TCR beta chain was captured in a study of OX40 agonist ivuxolimab in advanced cancers. Study results and caveats: In general, CD8+ T cells held more expanded clones than CD4+ did, on average. CD4+ and CD8+ blood T cells expanded clonally by week 6 at 0.1 to 3.0 mg/kg.

With respect to this clone: Its antigen is currently unknown.

TCRdb's copy holds only in-frame clones and misses some; the assay was immunoSEQ multiplex PCR. There are more than 85,000 clones in the sample; roughly nine tenths occur only once, and less than 0.4% lies in the top ten. The CDR3 extends over 15 amino acids. Trimming removed 4 bases at V and 3 bases at J, with 16 bases between. The germline gives CDR1 SGHKS, CDR2 YYEKEE (reference sequence). The sample here was CD4+ or CD8+ T cells sorted from blood, taken in a trial of the OX40 agonist ivuxolimab. This TCR was sampled from an adult with an advanced solid tumor such as melanoma, head and neck, liver or kidney cancer. V gene TRBV5-5 combines with J gene TRBJ2-5; perhaps TRBD1 as D (6 bases). The CDR3 sequence is CASSPSDREEETQYF. For the CDR3, the DNA is TGTGCCAGCAGCCCCTCGGACAGAGAGGAAGAGACCCAGTACTTC. The entire variable domain, with the rest obtained from reference TRBV5-5 and TRBJ2-5, is as follows: DAGVTQSPTHLIKTRGQQVTLRCSPISGHKSVSWYQQVLGQGPQFIFQYYEKEERGRGNFPDRFSARQFPNYSSELNVNALLLGDSALYLCASSPSDREEETQYFGPGTRLLVL.